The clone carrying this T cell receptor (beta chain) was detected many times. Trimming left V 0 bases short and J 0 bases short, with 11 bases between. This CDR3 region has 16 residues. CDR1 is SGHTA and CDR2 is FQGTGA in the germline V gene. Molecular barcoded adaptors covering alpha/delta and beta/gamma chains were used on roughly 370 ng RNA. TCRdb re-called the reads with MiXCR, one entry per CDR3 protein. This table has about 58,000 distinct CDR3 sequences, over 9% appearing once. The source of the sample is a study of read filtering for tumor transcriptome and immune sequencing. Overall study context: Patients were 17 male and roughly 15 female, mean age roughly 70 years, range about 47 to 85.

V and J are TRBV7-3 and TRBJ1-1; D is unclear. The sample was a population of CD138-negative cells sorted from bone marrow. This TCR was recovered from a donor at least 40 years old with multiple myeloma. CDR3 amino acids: CASSLTSIQMNTEAFF. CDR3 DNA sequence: TGTGCCAGCAGCTTAACCAGTATACAGATGAACACTGAAGCTTTCTTT.